This T cell receptor beta chain is from a study of blood T cell repertoires in COVID-19. Study-level information: Collection of acute and convalescent COVID-19 samples took place in the United States, Italy and Spain. Nucleic acid was either cDNA or gDNA, and it came from T cells, B-cell-depleted T cells, or PBMCs.

Germline lookup yields CDR1 MDHEN and CDR2 SYDVKM. Losses at the gene ends were 5 bases for V and 7 bases for J; bases not matched to a gene: 12. The CDR3 is made up of 15 amino acids. As processed by the authors: For nucleated cells, counts were estimated from reference gene primer amplification. Generated by immunoSEQ multiplex PCR, the TCRdb table keeps only in-frame clones and is missing some. V and J calls and clone size are as listed in that table; D and trimming were resolved from the DNA. The sample has about 68,000 clones, about 86% seen once; the top ten hold about 4%. The TCR was taken from a middle-aged man with acute or convalescent COVID-19. The rearrangement joins TRBV28 to TRBJ1-1; 8 bases map to TRBD1. Sequences were obtained from peripheral blood. The CDR3 DNA sequence: TGTGCCAGCAGTCCAGGGGGCCGGGGAGCGGGTGAAGCTTTCTTT. Translation gives CASSPGGRGAGEAFF.